Reported below is one T cell receptor beta chain. The authors' processing: Cell counts per sample came from amplifying reference gene primers. Generated by immunoSEQ multiplex PCR, the TCRdb table keeps only in-frame clones and is missing some. The V and J calls and clone size come from that table; D and trimming were worked out from the DNA. The sample holds about 440,000 clones, around 89% seen once. The sample comes from a study of blood T cell repertoires in COVID-19. On the study more broadly: Italy, Spain and the United States were the sources of the convalescent and acute COVID-19 samples. PBMCs, B-cell-depleted T cells, or T cells were the source of the cDNA or gDNA that made up the material.

The V and J ends lost 3 bases and 2 bases respectively, with 9 bases between them. This CDR3 contains 13 residues. Germline V gene lookup returns CDR1 SGDLS and CDR2 YYNGEE. V and J are TRBV9 and TRBJ2-7, with unresolved D. Sequenced sample: peripheral blood. The sequence was collected from a woman between 25 and 40 years old with acute or convalescent COVID-19. The CDR3 loop is CASSAPDPYEQYF. In nucleotides, the CDR3 is TGTGCCAGCAGCGCCCCAGATCCCTACGAGCAGTACTTC.